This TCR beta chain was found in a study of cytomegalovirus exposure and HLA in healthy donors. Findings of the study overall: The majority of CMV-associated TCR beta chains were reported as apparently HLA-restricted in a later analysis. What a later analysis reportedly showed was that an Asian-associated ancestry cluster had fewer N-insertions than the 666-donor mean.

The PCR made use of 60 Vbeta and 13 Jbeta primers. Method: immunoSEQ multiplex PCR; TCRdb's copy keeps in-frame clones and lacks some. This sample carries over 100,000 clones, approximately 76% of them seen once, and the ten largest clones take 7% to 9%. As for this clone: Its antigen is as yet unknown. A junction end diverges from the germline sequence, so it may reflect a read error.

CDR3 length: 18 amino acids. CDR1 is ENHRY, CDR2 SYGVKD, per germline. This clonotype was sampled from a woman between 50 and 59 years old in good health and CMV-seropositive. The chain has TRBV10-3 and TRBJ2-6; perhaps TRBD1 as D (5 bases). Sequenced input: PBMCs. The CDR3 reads CAISGQIVVHSGANGLTF. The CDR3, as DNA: TGTGCCATCAGTGGACAGATAGTCGTTCACTCTGGGGCCAACGGCCTGACTTTC.